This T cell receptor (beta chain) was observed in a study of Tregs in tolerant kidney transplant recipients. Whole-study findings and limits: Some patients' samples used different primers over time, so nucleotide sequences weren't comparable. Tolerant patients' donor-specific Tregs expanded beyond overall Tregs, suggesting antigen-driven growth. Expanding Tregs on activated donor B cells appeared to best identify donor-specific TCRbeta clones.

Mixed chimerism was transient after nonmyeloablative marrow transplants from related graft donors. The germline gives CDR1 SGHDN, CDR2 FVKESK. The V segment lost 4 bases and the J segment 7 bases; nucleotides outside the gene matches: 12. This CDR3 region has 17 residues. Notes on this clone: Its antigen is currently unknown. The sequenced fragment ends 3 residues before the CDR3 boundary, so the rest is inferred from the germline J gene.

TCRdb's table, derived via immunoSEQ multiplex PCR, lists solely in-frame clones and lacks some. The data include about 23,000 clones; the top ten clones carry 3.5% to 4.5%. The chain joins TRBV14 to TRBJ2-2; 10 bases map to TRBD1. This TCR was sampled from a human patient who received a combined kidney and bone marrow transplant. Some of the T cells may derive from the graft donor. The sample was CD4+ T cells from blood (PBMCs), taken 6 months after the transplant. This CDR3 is CASSRATGGLRSGELFF. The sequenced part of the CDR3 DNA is TGTGCCAGCAGCCGAGCGACAGGGGGCCTAAGGAGCGGGGAG.